The 5 T cell receptor beta chains presented below share a single source sample, sequenced in a study of T cell responses to AZD1222 COVID-19 vaccine (TCRdb year 2021). Libraries were constructed by the immunoSEQ multiplex PCR assay. TCRdb mirrors the immuneACCESS table, restricted to in-frame sequences. Some clones are absent from its copies; in checked studies, under half trace to an unresolved V gene, and the reason for the others is unknown. For this sample there are 150,000 or so clones; 80% to 90% appear just once. 20% to 25% of the sample is in the top ten clones. This sample's time point label indicates: baseline before first vaccination. Source: peripheral blood, taken on day 0 of AZD1222 vaccination. Receptor source: an adult in good health.

The chain recombines TRBV4-1 with TRBJ2-2, with D uncertain. Germline loops: CDR1 MGHRA, CDR2 YSYEKL. The CDR3 length is 16 residues. Trimming stripped 0 bases from V and 2 bases from J, with 10 bases between. CDR3 bases: TGCGCCAGCAGCCAAGAAGGGCTTATCAACACCGGGGAGCTGTTTTTT. Its protein is CASSQEGLINTGELFF.

The chain has TRBV13 and TRBJ1-2, with 10 nucleotides matching TRBD1. Germline lookup yields CDR1 PRHDT and CDR2 FYEKMQ (reference sequence). The ends lost 4 bases at V and 7 bases at J; junction bases unmatched: 6. This CDR3 is built from 14 residues. Here the CDR3 DNA reads TGTGCCAGCAGCTCGACGACAGGGGGCTCTGGCTACACCTTC. Amino acid sequence: CASSSTTGGSGYTF.

This clone was found a few times. V is TRBV7-2 and J is TRBJ2-1; perhaps TRBD1 as D (6 bases). The CDR3 is made up of 15 amino acids. Germline assignment: CDR1 SGHTA and CDR2 FQGNSA. Trimming took 5 bases from V and 5 from J, leaving 16 bases between them. The CDR3 sequence: CASSPQGPAHNEQFF. CDR3 DNA sequence: TGTGCCAGCAGCCCACAGGGTCCGGCCCACAATGAGCAGTTCTTC.

V is TRBV5-6 and J is TRBJ2-2; the match to TRBD1 covers 9 bases. In germline, CDR1 is SGHDT, CDR2 YYEEEE. V was pared by 2 bases and J by 7 bases, with 3 bases of the junction left unmatched. The CDR3 has 14 residues. CDR3 DNA: TGTGCCAGCAGCTTACAGGGGGCGGGCGGGGAGCTGTTTTTT. Protein sequence: CASSLQGAGGELFF.

This clone has just one count. The chain links TRBV10-1 to TRBJ1-1, with 8 nucleotides matching TRBD1. The CDR3 sequence is 16 residues long. V shed 2 bases and J 2 bases; nucleotides not matched to a gene: 7. CDR1 and CDR2 from the germline V gene are WNHNN and SYGVQD (reference sequence). This CDR3 is CASSETPGQANTEAFF. The CDR3 coding sequence is TGCGCCAGCAGTGAGACTCCGGGACAGGCAAACACTGAAGCTTTCTTT.